Described below is a single T cell receptor beta chain sequence and its context. The count of this clonotype is one. Its target antigen remains unknown. No qualities accompany the bases; no much larger clone lies one base away. One read represents weak support. The record originates from a study of yellow fever vaccine responses in identical twins (dated by TCRdb to between 2018 and 2020). Background on the whole study: Focusing on identical twins, the study followed the T cell clones that responded to the vaccine, and did so with precision. Summary of the overall study and its limitations: According to the authors, in identical twins the way T cells responded to vaccination appeared partly convergent and partly personalized.

Library preparation employed RT-PCR. These reads were obtained on an Illumina HiSeq 2500. TCRdb redid the processing of the public reads, applying fastp at Q25 and MiXCR, and retained in-frame beta chains. Records with the same CDR3 protein are collapsed into one entry carrying the most frequent genes and DNA. The sample records 3,500 to 5,000 distinct CDR3 sequences, about 85% of which are singletons. The top ten hold 2.5% to 3.5% of the sample. The TCR originated in a woman under 30 who received the yellow fever vaccine. Donor details come from another sample of the same person, matched by shared clones. Sequenced here: T cells from blood (PBMCs), unsorted or a sorted subset (not recorded which), sampled before or after yellow fever vaccination (not recorded which).

The DNA sequence reads TGTGCCATCAGTGGAGGACAGGGCTACCAAGAGACCCAGTACTTC. This yields the protein CAISGGQGYQETQYF. The rearrangement joined TRBV10-3 to TRBJ2-5, and TRBD1 aligns with 8 junction nucleotides. Germline trimming amounts to 4 bases on V and 0 bases on J, with 4 as the count of junction bases outside the gene matches. Based on the germline V gene, the CDR1 and CDR2 sequences are ENHRY and SYGVKD. The CDR3 spans 15 residues, from the cysteine through the phenylalanine. The retained sequence is limited to the CDR3, 45 bases, with the frame set at the first base.